Each of the 16 T cell receptor beta chains below was sequenced from the same sample in a study of blood T cell repertoires in COVID-19. The data were produced by immunoSEQ multiplex PCR, yet TCRdb's version contains in-frame clones alone and is incomplete. The sample has about 400,000 clones, approximately 89% seen once; the top ten hold less than 2%. Sequenced sample: PBMCs or T cells enriched from blood (not recorded which). All receptors derive from a woman aged 30 to 39 who had recovered from COVID-19.

With regard to this clone: Different DNA sequences within this sample yield the same CDR3. This chain's CDR3 is CASSLTGQGSYEQYF. CDR3 coding DNA: TGTGCCAGCAGTTTAACGGGTCAGGGCTCCTACGAGCAGTACTTC. The rearrangement links TRBV27 to TRBJ2-7; TRBD1 might be the D (5 bases). V was shortened by 2 bases and J by 0 bases, with 11 bases between the two germline ends. CDR3 length: 15 residues. Germline assignment: CDR1 MNHEY and CDR2 SMNVEV (reference sequence).

The chain recombines TRBV25-1 with TRBJ2-1; maybe TRBD2 (5 bases). The V gene lost 3 bases and the J gene lost 4 bases, with 16 bases spanning the gap. Germline lookup yields CDR1 MGHDK and CDR2 SYGVNS. This CDR3 spans 16 amino acids. The CDR3 loop is CASSEVRGLTYNEQFF. DNA for the CDR3: TGTGCCAGCAGTGAGGTTAGAGGGTTGACGTACAATGAGCAGTTCTTC.

V gene TRBV5-1 combines with J gene TRBJ2-2; TRBD1 is a possible D gene (5 bases). Between the trimmed V and J ends, which lost 2 bases and 7 bases, there was a span of 12 bases. Per the germline V gene, CDR1 is SGHRS and CDR2 is YFSETQ. The CDR3 is 14 amino acids. The CDR3 coding sequence is TGCGCCAGCAGCTTAGGGGCCGATGGCGGGGAGCTGTTTTTT. Translated, it gives CASSLGADGGELFF.

The rearrangement joins TRBV11-2 to TRBJ1-2; 9 bases fit TRBD1. J was trimmed by 3 bases and V by 4 bases; bases with no gene match: 3. Germline CDR1 is SGHAT and CDR2 is FQNNGV. The CDR3 totals 14 residues. CDR3 bases: TGTGCCAGCAGCTCCGGACAGGGGCACTATGGCTACACCTTC. It yields the protein CASSSGQGHYGYTF.

This chain links TRBV28 with TRBJ2-5; the D is unclear. Germline CDR1 is MDHEN and CDR2 is SYDVKM. The CDR3 contains 11 residues. V lost 5 bases and J lost 2, with 3 bases in between. CDR3 in amino acids: CASSPQETQYF. CDR3 bases: TGTGCCAGCAGTCCTCAAGAGACCCAGTACTTC.

The chain recombines TRBV29-1 with TRBJ2-1; possible D gene TRBD2, 6 bases. The V gene lost 7 bases and the J gene lost 4 bases, with 20 bases spanning the gap. The CDR3 loop spans 15 amino acids. Germline loops: CDR1 SQVTM, CDR2 ANQGSEA. The CDR3 loop is CSAFSGAGSYNEQFF. DNA for the CDR3: TGCAGCGCTTTTAGCGGAGCGGGTTCATACAATGAGCAGTTCTTC.

The chain joins TRBV28 to TRBJ1-2; a possible D gene is TRBD1 (6 bases). The germline V gene has CDR1 MDHEN and CDR2 SYDVKM. Trimming pared 5 bases from V and 4 bases from J, leaving 29 bases between. The CDR3 length is 19 residues. For the CDR3, the DNA is TGTGCCAGCAGTCCCGTCCGAGGAGATGGGACACTTAACCCCTATGGCTACACCTTC. It encodes CASSPVRGDGTLNPYGYTF.

This chain links TRBV18 with TRBJ1-4, with 7 bases aligning to TRBD1. The CDR3 covers 15 residues. Looked up from germline, CDR1 is KGHSH and CDR2 is LQKENI. Unmatched junction bases numbered 8, after V lost 3 bases and J lost 7 bases. CDR3 nucleotide sequence: TGTGCCAGCTCACCGGACACAGGGGAAAGTGAAAAACTGTTTTTT. Protein sequence: CASSPDTGESEKLFF.

This clone was counted once. CDR3 nucleotide sequence: TGTGCTAGTGGCCTCGGGACAACCAGTTCACCCCTCCACTTT. Amino acids: CASGLGTTSSPLHF. The genes are TRBV12-5 and TRBJ1-6, with D possibly matching TRBD1 (6 bases). The CDR3 spans 14 residues. Looked up from germline, CDR1 is LGHNT and CDR2 is FRNRAP. V was clipped by 6 bases and J by 9 bases, with 15 bases between them.

V is TRBV19 and J is TRBJ2-3; TRBD2 might be the D (6 bases). This CDR3 has 15 amino acids. CDR1 LNHDA and CDR2 SQIVND come from the germline V gene (reference sequence). The V end lost 4 bases, the J end lost 8 bases, and 19 bases lay between the germline ends. The CDR3 nucleotides are TGTGCCAGTAGTAACGAGGTCGGCTCGCGGGGTACGCAGTATTTT. Translation: CASSNEVGSRGTQYF.

This chain links TRBV15 with TRBJ2-7; 11 nucleotides align to TRBD1. The CDR3 covers 14 residues. J was trimmed by 2 bases and V by 7 bases; bases with no gene match: 4. Germline V CDR1 and CDR2: LNHNV, YYDKDF (reference sequence). The CDR3 protein is CATTLDRGPYEQYF. CDR3 coding DNA: TGTGCCACCACCTTGGACAGGGGGCCCTACGAGCAGTACTTC.

This sequence joins TRBV5-6 and TRBJ1-6, with D possibly being TRBD1 (5 bases). V was cut by 1 base and J by 7 bases, with 9 bases left in between. Germline CDR1 is SGHDT and CDR2 is YYEEEE. The CDR3 is made up of 14 amino acids. This CDR3 reads CASSLQGPNSPLHF. The CDR3 nucleotides are TGTGCCAGCAGCTTGCAGGGCCCAAATTCACCCCTCCACTTT.

The rearrangement links TRBV4-1 to TRBJ2-7; possible D gene TRBD1, 6 bases. CDR3 length: 18 residues. Germline lookup yields CDR1 MGHRA and CDR2 YSYEKL. V was shortened by 0 bases and J by 5 bases, with 23 bases between the two germline ends. The CDR3 DNA reads as TGCGCCAGCAGCCAAGATGGGTTGGGTGCAGGGACATTGAACGAGCAGTACTTC. This gives the protein CASSQDGLGAGTLNEQYF.

The chain is built from TRBV7-2 and TRBJ2-3; TRBD2 aligns across 10 bases. V lost 4 bases and J lost 11; bases outside the gene matches: 3. Germline CDR1 is SGHTA and CDR2 is FQGNSA. There are 12 residues in the CDR3. In nucleotides, the CDR3 is TGTGCCAGCAGCTCCTCTAGCGGGGGGCAGTATTTT. Encoded protein: CASSSSSGGQYF.

About this clone itself: A junction boundary mismatches the germline segment, possibly from a read error. The same CDR3 can be traced to other DNA sequences in this sample. The chain employs TRBV18 and TRBJ1-6, with D possibly matching TRBD1 (5 bases). Germline lookup yields CDR1 KGHSH and CDR2 LQKENI. The CDR3 covers 16 residues. CDR3 region: CASSPQGPQNSSPLHF. In nucleotides, the CDR3 is TGTGCCAGCTCACCACAGGGGCCCCAAAACAGCTCACCCCTCCATTTT.

The rearrangement joins TRBV15 to TRBJ1-5, with TRBD1 identical over 9 bases. The V and J ends lost 3 bases and 3 bases, in that order; junction bases with no gene match: 3. Germline CDR1 and CDR2: LNHNV and YYDKDF (reference sequence). The CDR3 length is 15 residues. CDR3 sequence: CATSRDRGDNQPQHF. The CDR3 DNA follows: TGTGCCACCAGCAGGGACAGGGGCGACAATCAGCCCCAGCATTTT.